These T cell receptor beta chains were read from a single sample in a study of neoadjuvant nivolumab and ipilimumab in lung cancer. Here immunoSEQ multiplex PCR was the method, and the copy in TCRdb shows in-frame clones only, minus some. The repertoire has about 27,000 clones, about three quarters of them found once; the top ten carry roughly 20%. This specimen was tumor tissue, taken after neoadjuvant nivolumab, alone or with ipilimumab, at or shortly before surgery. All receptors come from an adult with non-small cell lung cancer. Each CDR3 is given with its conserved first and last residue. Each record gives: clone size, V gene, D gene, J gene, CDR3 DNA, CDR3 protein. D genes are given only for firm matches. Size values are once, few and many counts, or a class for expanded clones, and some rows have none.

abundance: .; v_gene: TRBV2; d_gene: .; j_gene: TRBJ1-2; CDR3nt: TGTGCCAGCAGTGACGACGATCAGGGAGGCTACACCTTC; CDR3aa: CASSDDDQGGYTF
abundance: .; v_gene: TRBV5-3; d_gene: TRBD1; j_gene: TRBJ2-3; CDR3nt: TGTGCCAGAAGATACGAGGACAGGGTGGGCACAGATACGCAGTATTTT; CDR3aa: CARRYEDRVGTDTQYF
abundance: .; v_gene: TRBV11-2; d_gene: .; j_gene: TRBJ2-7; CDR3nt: TGTGCCAGCAGCTTAGTATCCGTCGGGGAGCAGTACTTC; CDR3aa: CASSLVSVGEQYF
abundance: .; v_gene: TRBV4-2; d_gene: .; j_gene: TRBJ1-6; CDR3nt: TGTGCCAGCAGCCAAGATGCGGTCAGGGGTTCCTATAATTCACCCCTCCACTTT; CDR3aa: CASSQDAVRGSYNSPLHF
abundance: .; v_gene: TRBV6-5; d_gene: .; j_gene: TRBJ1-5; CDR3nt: TGTGCCAGCAGGAGACAGCGTTCGAGCAATCAGCCCCAGCATTTT; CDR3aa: CASRRQRSSNQPQHF
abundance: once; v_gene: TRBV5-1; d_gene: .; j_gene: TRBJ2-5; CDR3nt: TGCGCCAGCAGCTTGCAGAGTGTCGAACTTGGAGAGACCCAGTACTTC; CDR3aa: CASSLQSVELGETQYF
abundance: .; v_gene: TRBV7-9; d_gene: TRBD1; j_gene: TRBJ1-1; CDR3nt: TGTGCCAGCAACACTCAGGGGGCCGTGAACACTGAAGCTTTCTTT; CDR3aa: CASNTQGAVNTEAFF
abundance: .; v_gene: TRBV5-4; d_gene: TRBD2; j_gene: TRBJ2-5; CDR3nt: TGTGCCAGCAGCTGGGGACTAGCGGGGGGCATGGAGACCCAGTACTTC; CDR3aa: CASSWGLAGGMETQYF
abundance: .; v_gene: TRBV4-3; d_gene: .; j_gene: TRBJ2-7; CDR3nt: TGCGCCAGCAGCCAAGTAGGGCAGGGTTCCTACGAGCAGTACTTC; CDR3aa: CASSQVGQGSYEQYF
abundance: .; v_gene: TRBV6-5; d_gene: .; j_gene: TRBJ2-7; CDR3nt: TGTGCCAGCAGCAGGACAGTGAGATCCTACGAGCAGTACTTC; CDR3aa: CASSRTVRSYEQYF
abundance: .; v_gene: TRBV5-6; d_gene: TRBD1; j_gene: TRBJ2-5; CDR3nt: TGTGCCAGCAGCCGAGTCGGGGACAGGACTCAAGAGACCCAGTACTTC; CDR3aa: CASSRVGDRTQETQYF
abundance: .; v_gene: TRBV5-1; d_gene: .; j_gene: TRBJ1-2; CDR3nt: TGCGCCAGCACCAACGACAAGGGAGGGACTAGGGGCTACACCTTC; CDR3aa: CASTNDKGGTRGYTF
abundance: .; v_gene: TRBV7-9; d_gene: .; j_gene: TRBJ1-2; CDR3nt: TGTGCCAGCAGCTTAGCGCCAGGGATCGAAGGGGGCTACACCTTC; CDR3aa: CASSLAPGIEGGYTF
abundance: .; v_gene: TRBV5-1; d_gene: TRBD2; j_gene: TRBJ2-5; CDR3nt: TGCGCCAGCAGCTTCTCTGGACTAGCGGGGGGCCAAGAGACCCAGTACTTC; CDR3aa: CASSFSGLAGGQETQYF
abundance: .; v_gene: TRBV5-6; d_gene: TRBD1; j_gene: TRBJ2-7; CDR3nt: TGTGCCAGCAGCTCGGACAGGGGTTGGGCCGACGAGCAGTACTTC; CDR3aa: CASSSDRGWADEQYF
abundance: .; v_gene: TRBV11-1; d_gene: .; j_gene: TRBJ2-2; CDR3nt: TGTGCCAGCAGCTTCCCGGGAAACGGGGAGCTGTTTTTT; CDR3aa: CASSFPGNGELFF
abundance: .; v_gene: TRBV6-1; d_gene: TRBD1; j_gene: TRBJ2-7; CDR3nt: TGTGCCAGCAAGACAGGGACAGCCCTCCTCGAGCAGTACTTC; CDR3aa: CASKTGTALLEQYF
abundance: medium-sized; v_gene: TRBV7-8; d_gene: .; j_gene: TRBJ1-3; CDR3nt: TGTGCCAGCAGCTCGGGAACGTACTCTGGAAACACCATATATTTT; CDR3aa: CASSSGTYSGNTIYF
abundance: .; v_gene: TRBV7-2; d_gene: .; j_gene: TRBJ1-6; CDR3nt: TGTGCCAGCAGCTTAATTTACGGGGATAATTCACCCCTCCACTTT; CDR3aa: CASSLIYGDNSPLHF
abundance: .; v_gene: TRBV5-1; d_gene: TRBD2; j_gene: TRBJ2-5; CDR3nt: TGCGCCAGCAGCTTGGTGCTAGCGGGGGGATTACAAGAGACCCAGTACTTC; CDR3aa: CASSLVLAGGLQETQYF
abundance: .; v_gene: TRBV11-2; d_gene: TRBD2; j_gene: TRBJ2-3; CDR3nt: TGTGCCAGCAGCTTAGGAGTCGGGACTAGCGGAGGCACAGATACGCAGTATTTT; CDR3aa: CASSLGVGTSGGTDTQYF
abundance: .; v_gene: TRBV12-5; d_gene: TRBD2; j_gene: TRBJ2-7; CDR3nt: TGTGCTAGTGGTTTGGGACTAGCACCCCTCGGGGAGCAGTACTTC; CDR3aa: CASGLGLAPLGEQYF
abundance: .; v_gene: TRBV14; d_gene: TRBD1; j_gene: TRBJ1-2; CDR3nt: TGTGCCAGCAGTCATATGCCGGGACAGGGGAACTATGGCTACACCTTC; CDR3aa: CASSHMPGQGNYGYTF
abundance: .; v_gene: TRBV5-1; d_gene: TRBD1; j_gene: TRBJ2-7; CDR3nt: TGCGCCAGCAGCTTGGAATTAGCCGGGACAGGGAACGACGAGCAGTACTTC; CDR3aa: CASSLELAGTGNDEQYF
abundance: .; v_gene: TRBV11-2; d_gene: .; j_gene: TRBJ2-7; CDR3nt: TGTGCCAGCAGCTTTGGGGCGTCACCCGGGCCATACTACGAGCAGTACTTC; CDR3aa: CASSFGASPGPYYEQYF
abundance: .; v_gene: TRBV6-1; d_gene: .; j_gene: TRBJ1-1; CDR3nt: TGTGCCAGCAGTGCGGCAGCATCCGTCTCCGAAGCTTTCTTT; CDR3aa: CASSAAASVSEAFF
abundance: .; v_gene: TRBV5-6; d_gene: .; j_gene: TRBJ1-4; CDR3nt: TGTGCCAGCAGCTTGAATTGGAAAGACCCTATTTATCGATTTGAAAAACTGTTTTTT; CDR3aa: CASSLNWKDPIYRFEKLFF
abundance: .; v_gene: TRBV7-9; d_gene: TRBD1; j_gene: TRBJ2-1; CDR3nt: TGTGCCAGCAGCCTTGGACAGGAAGATGAGCAGTTCTTC; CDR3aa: CASSLGQEDEQFF